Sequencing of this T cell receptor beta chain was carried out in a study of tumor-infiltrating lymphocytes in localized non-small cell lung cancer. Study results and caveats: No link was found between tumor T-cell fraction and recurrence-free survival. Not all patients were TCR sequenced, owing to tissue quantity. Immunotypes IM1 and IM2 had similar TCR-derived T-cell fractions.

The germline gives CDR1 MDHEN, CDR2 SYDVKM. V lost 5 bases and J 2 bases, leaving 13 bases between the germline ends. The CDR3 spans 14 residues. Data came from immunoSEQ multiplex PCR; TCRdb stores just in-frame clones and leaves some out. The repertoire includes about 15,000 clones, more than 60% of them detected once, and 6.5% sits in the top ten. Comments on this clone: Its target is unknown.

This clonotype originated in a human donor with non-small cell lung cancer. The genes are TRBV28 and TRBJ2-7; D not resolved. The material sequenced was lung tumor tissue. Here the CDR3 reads CASSPPQSPYEQYF. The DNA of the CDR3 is TGTGCCAGCAGTCCTCCCCAGAGCCCCTACGAGCAGTACTTC.